This T cell receptor beta chain originates from a study of control samples from healthy donors and cancer patients. Germline loops: CDR1 LGHNA, CDR2 YNFKEQ. Trimming at V came to 1 base and at J to 5 bases, leaving 4 bases not matched to a gene. The CDR3 has 17 residues. Assay used: immunoSEQ multiplex PCR; TCRdb lists only in-frame clones, some missing. The sample comprises about 130,000 clones, around 90% of which are singletons, and 2% to 2.5% rests with the top ten. The genes are TRBV4-2 and TRBJ2-3, with 15 positions matching TRBD2. The receptor comes from a man between 18 and 29 years old in good health. What was sequenced was blood. CDR3 DNA sequence: TGTGCCAGCAGCCAAGCCGGGACTAGCGGGGGGCAAGATACGCAGTATTTT. This codes for CASSQAGTSGGQDTQYF.